Reported below is one T cell receptor (beta chain). Between the trimmed V and J ends, which lost 4 bases and 2 bases, there was a span of 4 bases. This CDR3 has 11 amino acids. Germline CDR1 SGHRS, CDR2 YFSETQ. Generated by immunoSEQ multiplex PCR, the TCRdb table keeps only in-frame clones and is missing some. The sample records 140,000 or so clones, 70% to 90% being singletons. This sample was taken from a study of blood T cell repertoires in COVID-19. About the research overall: The United States, Italy and Spain were the sources of the acute and convalescent COVID-19 samples. The analysed material was cDNA or gDNA that came from T cells, B-cell-depleted T cells, or PBMCs.

J is TRBJ2-7 and V is TRBV5-1; no firm D call. The receptor was derived from a man aged 45-65 years with acute or convalescent COVID-19. Sequencing used peripheral blood. The CDR3 nucleotides are TGCGCCAGCAGCGTCGCCTACGAGCAGTACTTC. This codes for CASSVAYEQYF.